A selection of T cell receptor beta chains follows, all from one sample in a study of response to subunit inactivated influenza vaccine. TCRdb called the RT-PCR reads again in MiXCR, with one record for every CDR3 protein. The table lists about 480,000 distinct CDR3 sequences, roughly 27% of them singletons. Sequences were derived from CD4+ T cells sorted from PBMCs, sampled approximately 5 days after vaccination. These receptors all stem from a man aged 50 to 60 who received an inactivated influenza vaccine. CDR3s include the opening cysteine and the closing phenylalanine or tryptophan. D genes are given only for firm matches. Only part of the rows carry a size: once, few, many, or a class if the clone is expanded.

d_gene	abundance	v_gene	j_gene	CDR3aa	CDR3nt
TRBD2	NA	TRBV20-1	TRBJ2-3	CSATLAGDTQYF	TGCAGTGCTACCCTAGCGGGAGATACGCAGTATTTT
NA	NA	TRBV12-3/TRBV12-4	TRBJ1-4	CASSIRTVNEKLFF	TGTGCCAGCAGCATAAGGACAGTTAATGAAAAACTGTTTTTT
TRBD1	NA	TRBV9	TRBJ2-5	CASSVAVTGRYQETQYF	TGTGCCAGCAGCGTCGCGGTGACAGGGCGTTACCAAGAGACCCAGTACTTC
TRBD1	few	TRBV20-1	TRBJ2-1	CSATPWTGQSHDEQFF	TGCAGTGCTACCCCGTGGACAGGGCAATCCCACGATGAGCAGTTCTTC
NA	NA	TRBV29-1	TRBJ1-4	CSVEDSGAANEKLFF	TGCAGCGTTGAAGATTCGGGGGCGGCTAATGAAAAACTGTTTTTT
TRBD2	few	TRBV20-1	TRBJ2-5	CSARVAGGPKETQYF	TGCAGTGCTAGAGTAGCGGGGGGGCCAAAAGAGACCCAGTACTTC
TRBD2	few	TRBV7-9	TRBJ2-1	CASMTSGGNEQFF	TGTGCCAGCATGACTAGCGGGGGCAATGAGCAGTTCTTC
NA	NA	TRBV6-1	TRBJ2-3	CASSALLRISTDTQYF	TGTGCCAGCAGTGCGCTCCTGAGGATATCCACAGATACGCAGTATTTT
TRBD2	few	TRBV20-1	TRBJ2-3	CSARDPTSGASYTQYF	TGCAGTGCTAGAGATCCTACTAGCGGGGCATCCTATACGCAGTATTTT
NA	NA	TRBV5-1	TRBJ2-7	CASSLGQTGYEQYF	TGCGCCAGCAGCTTGGGACAGACGGGGTACGAGCAGTACTTC
NA	NA	TRBV6-1	TRBJ2-1	CASRRSGGGGNEQFF	TGTGCCAGCAGGCGCTCAGGGGGCGGGGGCAATGAGCAGTTCTTC
NA	few	TRBV5-1	TRBJ1-4	CASSLGGIDEKLFF	TGCGCCAGCAGCTTGGGGGGGATCGATGAAAAACTGTTTTTT
NA	few	TRBV7-9	TRBJ2-7	CASSLAQGLSYEQYF	TGTGCCAGCAGCTTAGCGCAGGGGCTATCCTACGAGCAGTACTTC
NA	NA	TRBV15	TRBJ2-7	CATSRDHSYEQYF	TGTGCCACCAGCCGTGACCACTCCTACGAGCAGTACTTC
NA	NA	TRBV29-1	TRBJ2-7	CSVGKARVGEQYF	TGCAGCGTTGGTAAAGCCAGGGTGGGCGAGCAGTACTTC
NA	few	TRBV15	TRBJ1-1	CATSRDRSGTEAFF	TGTGCCACCAGCAGAGACCGATCGGGCACTGAAGCTTTCTTT
NA	NA	TRBV5-1	TRBJ2-1	CASSTSGYNEQFF	TGCGCCAGCAGCACGAGCGGGTACAATGAGCAGTTCTTC
NA	NA	TRBV10-3	TRBJ2-1	CAISASGGIDRQQFF	TGTGCCATCAGCGCTTCTGGGGGAATTGACAGACAGCAGTTCTTC
NA	NA	TRBV25-1	TRBJ2-7	CASKAGTETYEQYF	TGTGCCAGCAAGGCGGGGACAGAGACCTACGAGCAGTACTTC
NA	many	TRBV20-1	TRBJ2-3	CSASVEASTDTQYF	TGCAGTGCTAGTGTAGAGGCTAGCACAGATACGCAGTATTTT
NA	few	TRBV6-2/TRBV6-3	TRBJ2-1	CASSIIGTTSYNEQFF	TGTGCCAGCAGTATCATCGGGACAACCTCCTACAATGAGCAGTTCTTC
NA	NA	TRBV27	TRBJ2-7	CASKPAGDNSYEQYF	TGTGCCAGCAAACCCGCCGGGGACAACTCCTACGAGCAGTACTTC
NA	NA	TRBV3-1	TRBJ1-1	CASSRTGVAAFF	TGTGCCAGCAGCCGGACCGGGGTTGCGGCTTTCTTT
TRBD1	few	TRBV5-1	TRBJ2-1	CASSFAGGASFSYNEQFF	TGCGCCAGCAGCTTTGCAGGGGGCGCGTCGTTCTCCTACAATGAGCAGTTCTTC
NA	NA	TRBV10-3	TRBJ2-7	CAISEMTSEGEQYF	TGTGCCATCAGTGAGATGACGTCTGAGGGGGAGCAGTACTTC
NA	many	TRBV10-3	TRBJ2-1	CAANQGPGTHNEQFF	TGTGCCGCTAACCAGGGGCCCGGTACCCACAATGAGCAGTTCTTC
TRBD1	few	TRBV18	TRBJ1-2	CASSLRGQGRDGYTF	TGTGCCAGCTCACTCCGGGGACAGGGGCGCGATGGCTACACCTTC
TRBD1	once	TRBV29-1	TRBJ2-7	CSVAGLRDRGYEQYF	TGCAGCGTGGCTGGACTACGGGACAGGGGATACGAGCAGTACTTC
NA	NA	TRBV5-5	TRBJ1-5	CASSLDRYSNQPQHF	TGTGCCAGCAGCTTGGACAGATATAGCAATCAGCCCCAGCATTTT
NA	NA	TRBV20-1	TRBJ2-7	CSASRRGDYEQYF	TGCAGTGCTAGTCGGAGGGGGGATTACGAGCAGTACTTC
TRBD2	NA	TRBV20-1	TRBJ2-7	CSVISGGSSYEQYF	TGCAGTGTTATTAGCGGGGGAAGCTCCTACGAGCAGTACTTC
NA	few	TRBV11-2	TRBJ2-5	CASSLVDMTQETQYF	TGTGCCAGCAGCTTAGTCGACATGACGCAAGAGACCCAGTACTTC
TRBD1	NA	TRBV28	TRBJ2-1	CASSPPRTGVEFF	TGTGCCAGCAGCCCTCCCCGGACAGGGGTGGAATTCTTC
NA	NA	TRBV6-2/TRBV6-3	TRBJ1-1	CASGEGTEAFF	TGTGCCAGCGGTGAGGGCACTGAAGCTTTCTTT
NA	few	TRBV10-3	TRBJ1-4	CAISPGGLLFATNEKLFF	TGTGCCATCAGCCCAGGAGGGCTCTTATTCGCAACTAATGAAAAACTGTTTTTT
NA	many	TRBV20-1	TRBJ2-7	CSARDLRARSSYEQYF	TGCAGTGCTAGAGATCTTCGCGCCCGATCCTCCTACGAGCAGTACTTC
NA	NA	TRBV5-1	TRBJ1-2	CASSLESSRGYGYTF	TGCGCCAGCAGCTTGGAGTCCTCCCGTGGCTATGGCTACACCTTC
NA	few	TRBV3-1	TRBJ1-2	CASSQGGREEKGYTF	TGTGCCAGCAGCCAAGGAGGTAGGGAAGAAAAAGGCTACACCTTC
NA	few	TRBV4-2	TRBJ2-3	CASRTGQGRGTDTQYF	TGTGCCAGCAGAACAGGGCAGGGTCGGGGCACAGATACGCAGTATTTT
TRBD1	many	TRBV12-3/TRBV12-4	TRBJ1-4	CASRPQGASKEKLFF	TGTGCCAGCAGGCCTCAGGGGGCGAGTAAGGAAAAACTGTTTTTT
NA	few	TRBV15	TRBJ2-3	CATRGGTADTQYF	TGTGCCACCAGAGGGGGTACCGCAGATACGCAGTATTTT
TRBD2	NA	TRBV11-2	TRBJ2-7	CASSPGLAGETGSYEQYF	TGTGCCAGCAGTCCAGGACTAGCGGGAGAAACGGGCTCCTACGAGCAGTACTTC
NA	NA	TRBV7-9	TRBJ2-1	CASSPIWNEQFF	TGTGCCAGCAGCCCCATATGGAATGAGCAGTTCTTC
TRBD1	few	TRBV5-5	TRBJ2-7	CASSGPGQGEQYF	TGTGCCAGCAGCGGCCCGGGACAGGGCGAGCAGTACTTC
TRBD2	NA	TRBV4-2	TRBJ2-1	CASSQGLAGLASHEQFF	TGTGCCAGCAGCCAAGGACTGGCGGGACTAGCTAGCCATGAGCAGTTCTTC
NA	NA	TRBV20-1	TRBJ2-3	CSAKTVFTDTQYF	TGCAGTGCTAAGACGGTTTTCACAGATACGCAGTATTTT
TRBD1	NA	TRBV6-1	TRBJ1-1	CASSTKFSQGAILGAFF	TGTGCCAGCAGTACCAAATTTTCCCAGGGGGCGATTTTGGGAGCTTTCTTT
NA	NA	TRBV20-1	TRBJ1-2	CSGGGFLEGYGYTF	TGCAGTGGAGGAGGGTTCTTGGAGGGCTATGGCTACACCTTC
NA	many	TRBV12-3/TRBV12-4	TRBJ2-4	CASSSKQELVKNIQYF	TGTGCCAGCAGTTCAAAGCAGGAGTTGGTCAAAAACATTCAGTACTTC
TRBD2	NA	TRBV6-1	TRBJ2-2	CASRRAGGRTGELFF	TGTGCCAGCAGGAGAGCGGGAGGAAGGACCGGGGAGCTGTTTTTT
NA	few	TRBV12-3/TRBV12-4	TRBJ2-2	CASSLAGIGELFF	TGTGCCAGCAGTTTAGCAGGGATCGGGGAGCTGTTTTTT
NA	NA	TRBV7-9	TRBJ1-5	CASSLSGTNQPQHF	TGTGCCAGCAGCTTATCCGGGACTAATCAGCCCCAGCATTTT
NA	NA	TRBV20-1	TRBJ2-7	CSASPRTYEQYF	TGCAGTGCTAGCCCCAGGACTTACGAGCAGTACTTC
NA	few	TRBV7-2	TRBJ2-7	CASSLGFDSSLYEQYF	TGTGCCAGCAGCTTAGGATTCGACAGTTCGCTCTACGAGCAGTACTTC
NA	NA	TRBV9	TRBJ2-1	CASSVSIAASYNEQFF	TGTGCCAGCAGCGTATCCATAGCGGCCTCCTACAATGAGCAGTTCTTC